This T cell receptor beta chain is from a study of memory CD4+ T cells and cytomegalovirus serostatus. Germline V lookup: CDR1 LNHNV, CDR2 YYDKDF (reference sequence). The CDR3 covers 13 residues. V shed 4 bases and J 6 bases; nucleotides not matched to a gene: 4. Single viable CD3+CD4+CD8-CD45RO+ cells were sorted as the memory CD4+ T cells. Data came from immunoSEQ multiplex PCR; TCRdb stores just in-frame clones and leaves some out. The sample has 60,000 to 75,000 clones; over 70% are singletons. The rearrangement joins TRBV15 to TRBJ1-2; the match to TRBD1 covers 8 bases. Sequencing was done on a sample of memory CD4+ T cells from blood. The sequence was obtained from an adult in good health and CMV-seronegative. Some clones in this sample may be carry-over from other donors' samples. CDR3 DNA sequence: TGTGCCACCAGCATAGACAGGGGCCATGGCTACACCTTC. This encodes CATSIDRGHGYTF.